This TCR beta chain was recorded in a study of T cells in Graves' hyperthyroidism and ophthalmopathy. What was amplified from RNA transcripts were TCR beta CDR3 regions. HTBI primers were the set used in a first-round RT-PCR of the TCR CDR3. TCRdb used MiXCR to reprocess the multiplex PCR reads, holding one entry per CDR3 protein. Of 360,000 or so distinct CDR3 sequences detected, roughly 20% appear once; the ten largest clones hold roughly 15%. Those patients with uncontrolled infection, other autoimmune disease, pregnancy or lactation were excluded. PBMCs were derived from about 10 ml fresh peripheral blood. The length of the CDR3 is 15 residues. Germline-derived CDR1 and CDR2 are MDHEN and SYDVKM. The V end lost 6 bases, the J end lost 7 bases, and 22 bases lay between the germline ends.

The sample was blood. This clonotype was obtained from a woman aged 35 to 49 with Graves' ophthalmopathy. The rearrangement links TRBV28 to TRBJ2-7, with D possibly called TRBD1 or TRBD2 (5 bases each). CDR3 nucleotides: TGTGCCAGCAGAGGCGCCGGGACGCGGGTCTTGGAGCAGTACTTC. This sequence encodes CASRGAGTRVLEQYF. The whole variable domain, filled in from reference TRBV28 and TRBJ2-7, reads DVKVTQSSRYLVKRTGEKVFLECVQDMDHENMFWYRQDPGLGLRLIYFSYDVKMKEKGDIPEGYSVSREKKERFSLILESASTNQTSMYLCASRGAGTRVLEQYFGPGTRLTVT.